This entry lists 21 T cell receptor beta chains sequenced from one sample in a study of blood T cell repertoires in COVID-19. Clones were read by immunoSEQ multiplex PCR, and TCRdb kept only the in-frame ones, dropping some. The sample carries about 320,000 clones, around nine tenths recorded once. The sequenced sample consisted of PBMCs or T cells enriched from blood (not recorded which). These receptors were obtained from a man aged 30-40 years who had recovered from COVID-19.

CDR3 sequence reads: CATSWDRGIQPQHF. CDR3 in DNA: TGTGCCACCAGCTGGGACAGGGGTATTCAGCCCCAGCATTTT. The genes are TRBV15 and TRBJ1-5; 10 positions match TRBD1. V was clipped by 5 bases and J by 6 bases; unmatched bases: 4. Germline loops: CDR1 LNHNV, CDR2 YYDKDF (reference sequence). CDR3 length: 14 residues.

On this clone itself: Other DNA variants within this sample encode the same CDR3. The chain uses TRBV5-1 and TRBJ1-4; D not certain. CDR1 is SGHRS, CDR2 YFSETQ, per germline. Trimming pared 2 bases from V and 8 bases from J, leaving 10 bases between. The CDR3 is 13 amino acids. DNA of the CDR3: TGCGCCAGCAGCTTAGCGCCTGGGGAAAAACTGTTTTTT. Protein sequence: CASSLAPGEKLFF.

This chain joins TRBV7-9 and TRBJ1-3, with 8 bases identical to TRBD1. V dropped 5 bases and J dropped 0; count of bases not matched to a gene: 3. The germline V gene encodes CDR1 SEHNR and CDR2 FQNEAQ (reference sequence). There are 15 residues in the CDR3. The DNA for the CDR3 is TGTGCCAGCAGCCGGGACAGGCTCTCTGGAAACACCATATATTTT. This sequence encodes CASSRDRLSGNTIYF.

The chain joins TRBV5-5 to TRBJ1-4; TRBD1 matches 9 bases. Looked up from germline, CDR1 is SGHKS and CDR2 is YYEKEE (reference sequence). With V trimmed by 6 bases and J by 10 bases, 7 bases remained unmatched. The CDR3 totals 13 residues. The CDR3 sequence: CASTGQGMAKLFF. CDR3 DNA: TGTGCCAGCACGGGACAGGGAATGGCAAAACTGTTTTTT.

This clone was seen just once. The genes are TRBV4-2 and TRBJ2-3, with 14 bases matching TRBD2. CDR3 size: 22 residues. Germline loops: CDR1 LGHNA, CDR2 YNFKEQ. Trimming took 0 bases from V and 6 from J; bases not matched to a gene: 20. For the CDR3, the DNA is TGTGCCAGCAGCCAAGAAGGAGTCGTGGGACTAGCGGGGGACGCCGGCATGGATACGCAGTATTTT. This codes for CASSQEGVVGLAGDAGMDTQYF.

The chain recombines TRBV11-2 with TRBJ1-6; D call uncertain. The CDR3 loop spans 15 amino acids. The germline V gene encodes CDR1 SGHAT and CDR2 FQNNGV. V was pared by 0 bases and J by 6 bases, with 9 bases between. Here the CDR3 DNA reads TGTGCCAGCAGCTTAGACGTTATCCTTAATTCACCCCTCCACTTT. Protein: CASSLDVILNSPLHF.

CDR3 in DNA: TGCGCCAGCAGCCAAGGGAGACAGGGGGCGTACGAGCAGTACTTC. Translated: CASSQGRQGAYEQYF. The chain is built from TRBV4-1 and TRBJ2-7, with 10 bases that match TRBD1. The germline V gene has CDR1 MGHRA and CDR2 YSYEKL. This CDR3 is built from 15 residues. V lost 1 base and J lost 4; bases outside the gene matches: 4.

This chain uses TRBV9 with TRBJ2-2, with a possible D match to TRBD1 (5 bases). The V end was cut by 0 bases, the J end by 4 bases, with 13 bases between. Germline V gene sequence: CDR1 SGDLS, CDR2 YYNGEE. CDR3 size: 16 residues. The CDR3 protein is CASSVVLQGSTGELFF. The CDR3 DNA reads as TGTGCCAGCAGCGTAGTTTTGCAGGGATCCACCGGGGAGCTGTTTTTT.

This chain connects TRBV28 to TRBJ1-2; 9 bases match TRBD1. The CDR3 sequence is 15 residues long. The V and J ends lost 3 bases and 7 bases, in that order; junction bases with no gene match: 9. Germline-derived CDR1 and CDR2 are MDHEN and SYDVKM. The CDR3 spells CASSFGGQGWRGYTF. The CDR3 nucleotides are TGTGCCAGCAGTTTTGGAGGACAGGGGTGGCGTGGCTACACCTTC.

The rearrangement joins TRBV13 to TRBJ1-3, with D tentatively TRBD1 (5 bases). CDR1 and CDR2 from the germline V gene are PRHDT and FYEKMQ (reference sequence). The germline V and J ends were trimmed by 0 bases and 7 bases, with 7 bases remaining between them. The CDR3 sequence is 13 residues long. CDR3 in DNA: TGTGCCAGCAGCTTAGGTGGGGGGAACACCATATATTTT. Amino acids: CASSLGGGNTIYF.

The DNA of the CDR3 is TGTGCCACCAGCCGGTCGGCTAGCGGGGGCTACGAGCAGTACTTC. Translated: CATSRSASGGYEQYF. This sequence joins TRBV15 and TRBJ2-7, with 10 bases identical to TRBD2. After removal of 5 bases from V and 3 bases from J, the junction contained 7 bases not matched to a gene. The CDR3 is 15 residues long. Germline loops: CDR1 LNHNV, CDR2 YYDKDF (reference sequence).

The rearrangement links TRBV19 to TRBJ2-1, with TRBD2 matching over 8 bases. This CDR3 spans 15 amino acids. Germline V gene lookup returns CDR1 LNHDA and CDR2 SQIVND (reference sequence). Trimming removed 3 bases from V and 7 bases from J; junction bases left unmatched: 8. In DNA, the CDR3 is TGTGCCAGTAGTATCGCCGGGGGGGCTGAGAATGAGCAGTTCTTC. Amino acids: CASSIAGGAENEQFF.

There are a few counts of this clone. Here the CDR3 DNA reads TGCGCCAGCAGCTTGGCCAGGACAGGGGGCCATGGCTACACCTTC. Translation: CASSLARTGGHGYTF. V is TRBV5-1 and J is TRBJ1-2; 11 nucleotides agree with TRBD1. The CDR3 extends over 15 amino acids. The germline V gene encodes CDR1 SGHRS and CDR2 YFSETQ. The V gene end was trimmed by 0 bases and the J gene end by 6 bases; junction bases not matched to a gene: 4.

The chain couples TRBV6-5 to TRBJ1-2, with D possibly matching TRBD1 (6 bases). V gave up 11 bases and J gave up 4 bases, with 14 bases separating them. The CDR3 contains 12 residues. Germline CDR1 MNHEY, CDR2 SVGAGI. The CDR3 DNA is TGTGCCCTGGGAGGGGGACCCTATGGCTACACCTTC. This translates into CALGGGPYGYTF.

The J gene is TRBJ2-6, the V gene TRBV5-8, with D possibly matching TRBD1 (5 bases). The CDR3 covers 16 residues. Trimming removed 4 bases at V and 1 base at J, with 12 bases between. Germline assignment: CDR1 SGHTS and CDR2 YDEGEE. Here the CDR3 reads CASSHKGVSGANVLTF. CDR3 sequence (DNA): TGTGCCAGCAGCCACAAAGGGGTTTCTGGGGCCAACGTCCTGACTTTC.

The chain carries TRBV5-6 and TRBJ1-1, with D possibly TRBD1 on 5 matching bases. The V gene's germline CDR1 is SGHDT and CDR2 YYEEEE. This CDR3 is built from 14 residues. Trimming cost V 1 base and J 6 bases, with 13 bases left between them. CDR3 nucleotides: TGTGCCAGCAGCTTGTGGGGAGCGGGGGCTGAAGCTTTCTTT. The encoded protein is CASSLWGAGAEAFF.

The chain recombines TRBV28 with TRBJ1-6, with D maybe TRBD1 (6 bases). Germline V gives CDR1 MDHEN, CDR2 SYDVKM. This CDR3 is 15 amino acids long. V dropped 3 bases and J dropped 7 bases, with 13 bases sitting between them. CDR3 DNA: TGTGCCAGCAGTTTCCCCAGGGGAGTGAATTCACCCCTCCACTTT. Encoded protein: CASSFPRGVNSPLHF.

The chain uses TRBV5-6 and TRBJ1-1; 7 positions agree with TRBD1. V shed 5 bases, J shed 3 bases, and the junction held 7 bases outside the gene matches. The CDR3 has 14 amino acids. CDR1 and CDR2 (germline): SGHDT, YYEEEE. This chain's CDR3 is CASRRQGGDTEAFF. CDR3 bases: TGTGCCAGCAGGCGACAGGGAGGCGACACTGAAGCTTTCTTT. Drawing the rest from reference TRBV5-6 and TRBJ1-1, the complete variable domain is DAGVTQSPTHLIKTRGQQVTLRCSPKSGHDTVSWYQQALGQGPQFIFQYYEEEERQRGNFPDRFSGHQFPNYSSELNVNALLLGDSALYLCASRRQGGDTEAFFGQGTRLTVV.

The chain recombines TRBV21-1 with TRBJ2-7; the table gives TRBD1 as D, unverified against the DNA. TRBV21-1 is deemed a pseudogene. The CDR3 covers 13 residues. This chain's CDR3 is CASRAEGDYEQYF. For the CDR3, the DNA is TGTGCCAGCAGGGCAGAGGGGGACTACGAGCAGTACTTC.

This chain links TRBV5-5 with TRBJ1-5; D remains ambiguous. The CDR3 is made up of 15 amino acids. CDR1 is SGHKS, CDR2 YYEKEE, per germline (reference sequence). V lost 2 bases and J lost 6, with 15 bases in between. The DNA for the CDR3 is TGTGCCAGCAGCTTTGGGGAGTTATCCATTCAGCCCCAGCATTTT. Protein product: CASSFGELSIQPQHF.

The gene calls are TRBV19 and TRBJ1-2, with TRBD1 identical over 7 bases. CDR3 length equals 15 residues. Germline V gene sequence: CDR1 LNHDA, CDR2 SQIVND (reference sequence). V trimming: 2 bases; J trimming: 4 bases; junction bases outside the gene matches: 7. CDR3 sequence (DNA): TGTGCCAGTAGTATAACCCCGGGACAGCCCTATGGCTACACCTTC. Amino acid sequence: CASSITPGQPYGYTF.